This T cell receptor (beta chain) was captured by sequencing in a study of shared clonotypes between healthy human individuals. Study details: For every donor, three CD4 naive, three CD4 memory, two CD8 naive and one CD8 memory plates were used.

The ends lost 7 bases at V and 6 bases at J; junction bases unmatched: 8. The CDR3 runs 13 residues. Regarding this clone: The antigen is unknown.

Only in-frame clones appear in the TCRdb table, and some are missing; sequencing was by immunoSEQ multiplex PCR. The sample has roughly 2.2 million clones; 85% to 95% are singletons. Study results and limitations: Naive CD4 clonotype sharing across a few donors was roughly 5%.

The TCR sequence derives from a man between 18 and 35 years old in good health. Some clones in this sample may be carry-over from other donors' samples. The V gene is TRBV23-1, the J gene TRBJ2-7, with 8 positions matching TRBD2. TRBV23-1 is labeled an ORF, and its function is uncertain. The sample comprised naive CD4+ T cells from PBMCs. The subset is: CD45RA+ positively selected. The CDR3 region is CASTRGGVVEQYF. In DNA, the CDR3 is TGCGCCAGCACCCGGGGGGGAGTGGTCGAGCAGTACTTC.